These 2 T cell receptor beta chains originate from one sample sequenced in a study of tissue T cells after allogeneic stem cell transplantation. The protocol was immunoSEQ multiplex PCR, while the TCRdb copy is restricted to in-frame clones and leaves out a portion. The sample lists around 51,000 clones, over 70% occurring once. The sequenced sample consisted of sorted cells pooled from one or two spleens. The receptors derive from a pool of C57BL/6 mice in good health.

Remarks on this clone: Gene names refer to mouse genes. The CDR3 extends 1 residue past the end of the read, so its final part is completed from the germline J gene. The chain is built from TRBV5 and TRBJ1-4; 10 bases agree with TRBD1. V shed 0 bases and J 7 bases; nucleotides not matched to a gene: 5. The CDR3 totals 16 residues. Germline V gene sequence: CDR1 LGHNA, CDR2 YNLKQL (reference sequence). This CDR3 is CASSQEGTGEGERLFF. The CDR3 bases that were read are TGTGCCAGCAGCCAAGAGGGGACAGGGGAGGGCGAAAGATTATTT.

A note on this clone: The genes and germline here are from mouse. CDR3 protein: CASSPYRGTEVFF. The sequenced CDR3 bases are TGTGCCAGCTCTCCCTACAGGGGCACAGAAGTCTTC. The V gene is TRBV12-1, the J gene TRBJ1-1; 7 bases agree with TRBD1. The read finishes 1 residue shy of the CDR3 end, and the germline J gene is used to complete it. Germline loops: CDR1 SGHSN, CDR2 HYEKVE. This CDR3 contains 13 residues. J gave up 4 bases and V 2 bases, and 3 bases lay outside the gene matches. Drawing the rest from reference TRBV12-1 and TRBJ1-1, the complete variable domain is DSGVVQSPRHIIKEKGGRSVLTCIPISGHSNVVWYQQTLGKELKFLIQHYEKVERDKGFLPSRFSVQQFDDYHSEMNMSALELEDSAMYFCASSPYRGTEVFFGKGTRLTVV.